The 8 T cell receptor beta chains below were found in one sample sequenced in a study of blood T cell repertoires in COVID-19. Using immunoSEQ multiplex PCR, the repertoire was profiled, and TCRdb retains in-frame clones only, with some absent. The table has over 80,000 clones, roughly 84% seen once. The sample was peripheral blood. These receptor sequences come from a woman aged 80 or over with acute or convalescent COVID-19.

The CDR3 loop reads CAIRSSAEQYF. The CDR3 nucleotides are TGTGCCATCAGGTCTAGTGCCGAGCAGTACTTC. The J gene is TRBJ2-7, the V gene TRBV10-3; D remains ambiguous. The germline gives CDR1 ENHRY, CDR2 SYGVKD. The CDR3 length is 11 residues. V shed 6 bases and J shed 6 bases, with 9 bases lying between them.

This clone was seen a few times. The chain employs TRBV5-1 and TRBJ2-5; TRBD2 aligns across 9 bases. Germline V gives CDR1 SGHRS, CDR2 YFSETQ. With V trimmed by 4 bases and J by 4 bases, 2 bases remained unmatched. The CDR3 has 13 residues. The CDR3 sequence: CASSLAGRETQYF. In DNA form, the CDR3 reads TGCGCCAGCAGCCTAGCGGGGAGAGAGACCCAGTACTTC.

Worth noting for this clone: At the DNA level, this CDR3 is encoded by other sequences in the same sample as well. The V and J genes are TRBV7-9 and TRBJ1-3; possibly TRBD1 for D (5 bases). The CDR3 consists of 15 residues. Germline V gene sequence: CDR1 SEHNR, CDR2 FQNEAQ (reference sequence). Trimming shortened V by 1 base and J by 4 bases, and 11 bases separated the two germline ends. The CDR3 DNA reads as TGTGCCAGCAGCTTAGTAGGGGACTCCGGAAACACCATATATTTT. Its translation is CASSLVGDSGNTIYF.

The V gene is TRBV3-1 (or the pseudogene TRBV3-2), the J gene TRBJ2-3; 10 positions agree with TRBD1. Germline assignment: CDR1 LGHDT and CDR2 YNNKEL (reference sequence). The CDR3 consists of 13 residues. The V gene end was trimmed by 4 bases and the J gene end by 8 bases; junction bases not matched to a gene: 3. CDR3 sequence reads: CASSLRTGGTQYF. Written as DNA, the CDR3 is TGTGCCAGCAGCCTGCGGACAGGGGGTACGCAGTATTTT.

The J gene is TRBJ1-3, the V gene TRBV6-5; D may be TRBD1 (6 bases). Deletions cut 6 bases from V and 8 bases from J, with 17 bases between. CDR1 is MNHEY and CDR2 is SVGAGI in the germline V gene. This CDR3 spans 14 amino acids. The CDR3 nucleotides read TGTGCCAGCAGGAGTACAGGGTTGTGGGACACCATATATTTT. The encoded protein is CASRSTGLWDTIYF.

The V call is TRBV6-5, the J call TRBJ2-5; D perhaps matches TRBD2 (5 bases). In germline, CDR1 is MNHEY, CDR2 SVGAGI. Trimming stripped 0 bases from V and 7 bases from J, with 12 bases between. The CDR3 length is 14 residues. Here the CDR3 DNA reads TGTGCCAGCAGTTACTCACCGGGATTCGGGACCCAGTACTTC. Amino acids: CASSYSPGFGTQYF.

The rearrangement links TRBV3-1 (or the pseudogene TRBV3-2) to TRBJ1-6; D is unclear. CDR3 length: 15 residues. The V end lost 6 bases, the J end lost 7 bases, and 16 bases lay between the germline ends. The V gene's germline CDR1 is LGHDT and CDR2 YNNKEL (reference sequence). The CDR3 DNA follows: TGTGCCAGCAGTCCATCGGCGGGGTCGAATTCACCCCTCCACTTT. It specifies CASSPSAGSNSPLHF.

This chain joins TRBV6-5 and TRBJ2-5; 11 bases match TRBD1. From germline, CDR1 is MNHEY and CDR2 SVGAGI. The CDR3 is 15 amino acids. V was pared by 5 bases and J by 5 bases, with 7 bases of the junction left unmatched. CDR3 in DNA: TGTGCCAGCAGTACAACCGGGACAGGGGGGGAGACCCAGTACTTC. As protein: CASSTTGTGGETQYF.